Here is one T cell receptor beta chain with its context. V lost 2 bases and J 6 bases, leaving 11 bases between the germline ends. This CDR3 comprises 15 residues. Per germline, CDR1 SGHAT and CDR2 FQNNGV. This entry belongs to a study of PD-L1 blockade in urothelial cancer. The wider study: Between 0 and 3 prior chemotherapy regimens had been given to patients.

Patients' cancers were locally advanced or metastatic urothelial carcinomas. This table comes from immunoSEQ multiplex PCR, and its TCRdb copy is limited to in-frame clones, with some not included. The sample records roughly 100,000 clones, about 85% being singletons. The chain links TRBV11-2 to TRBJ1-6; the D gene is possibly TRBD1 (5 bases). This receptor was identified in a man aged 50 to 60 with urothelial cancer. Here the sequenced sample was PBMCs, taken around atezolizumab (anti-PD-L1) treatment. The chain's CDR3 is CASSLLRQTNSPLHF. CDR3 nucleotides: TGTGCCAGCAGCTTACTCAGACAGACTAATTCACCCCTCCACTTT.